The clone carrying this T cell receptor (beta chain) was seen a handful of times. Its specificity is not known. This specimen comes from a study of identical twins. This CDR3 is 12 amino acids long. From germline, CDR1 is MNHNS and CDR2 SASEGT. There were only healthy Caucasians among the donors. Regarding the study as a whole: Modelling underestimated the level of out-of-frame TCR alpha sharing observed in monozygotic twins.

One entry per CDR3 protein results from TCRdb running MiXCR on the 5' RACE reads. Counted here are around 250,000 distinct CDR3 sequences, 5.5% to 7% occurring once; the ten biggest clones make up 3.6%. These data also formed part of another study, on yellow fever vaccine responses in identical twins.

The clonotype originates from a woman aged 18-29 years in good health. Sample: memory (CD45RO+) T cells sorted from blood. The chain recombines TRBV6-1 with TRBJ1-1; D unclear. CDR3 region: CVSRRGDTEAFF. The CDR3, as DNA: TGTGTAAGTCGCCGGGGTGACACTGAAGCTTTCTTT.